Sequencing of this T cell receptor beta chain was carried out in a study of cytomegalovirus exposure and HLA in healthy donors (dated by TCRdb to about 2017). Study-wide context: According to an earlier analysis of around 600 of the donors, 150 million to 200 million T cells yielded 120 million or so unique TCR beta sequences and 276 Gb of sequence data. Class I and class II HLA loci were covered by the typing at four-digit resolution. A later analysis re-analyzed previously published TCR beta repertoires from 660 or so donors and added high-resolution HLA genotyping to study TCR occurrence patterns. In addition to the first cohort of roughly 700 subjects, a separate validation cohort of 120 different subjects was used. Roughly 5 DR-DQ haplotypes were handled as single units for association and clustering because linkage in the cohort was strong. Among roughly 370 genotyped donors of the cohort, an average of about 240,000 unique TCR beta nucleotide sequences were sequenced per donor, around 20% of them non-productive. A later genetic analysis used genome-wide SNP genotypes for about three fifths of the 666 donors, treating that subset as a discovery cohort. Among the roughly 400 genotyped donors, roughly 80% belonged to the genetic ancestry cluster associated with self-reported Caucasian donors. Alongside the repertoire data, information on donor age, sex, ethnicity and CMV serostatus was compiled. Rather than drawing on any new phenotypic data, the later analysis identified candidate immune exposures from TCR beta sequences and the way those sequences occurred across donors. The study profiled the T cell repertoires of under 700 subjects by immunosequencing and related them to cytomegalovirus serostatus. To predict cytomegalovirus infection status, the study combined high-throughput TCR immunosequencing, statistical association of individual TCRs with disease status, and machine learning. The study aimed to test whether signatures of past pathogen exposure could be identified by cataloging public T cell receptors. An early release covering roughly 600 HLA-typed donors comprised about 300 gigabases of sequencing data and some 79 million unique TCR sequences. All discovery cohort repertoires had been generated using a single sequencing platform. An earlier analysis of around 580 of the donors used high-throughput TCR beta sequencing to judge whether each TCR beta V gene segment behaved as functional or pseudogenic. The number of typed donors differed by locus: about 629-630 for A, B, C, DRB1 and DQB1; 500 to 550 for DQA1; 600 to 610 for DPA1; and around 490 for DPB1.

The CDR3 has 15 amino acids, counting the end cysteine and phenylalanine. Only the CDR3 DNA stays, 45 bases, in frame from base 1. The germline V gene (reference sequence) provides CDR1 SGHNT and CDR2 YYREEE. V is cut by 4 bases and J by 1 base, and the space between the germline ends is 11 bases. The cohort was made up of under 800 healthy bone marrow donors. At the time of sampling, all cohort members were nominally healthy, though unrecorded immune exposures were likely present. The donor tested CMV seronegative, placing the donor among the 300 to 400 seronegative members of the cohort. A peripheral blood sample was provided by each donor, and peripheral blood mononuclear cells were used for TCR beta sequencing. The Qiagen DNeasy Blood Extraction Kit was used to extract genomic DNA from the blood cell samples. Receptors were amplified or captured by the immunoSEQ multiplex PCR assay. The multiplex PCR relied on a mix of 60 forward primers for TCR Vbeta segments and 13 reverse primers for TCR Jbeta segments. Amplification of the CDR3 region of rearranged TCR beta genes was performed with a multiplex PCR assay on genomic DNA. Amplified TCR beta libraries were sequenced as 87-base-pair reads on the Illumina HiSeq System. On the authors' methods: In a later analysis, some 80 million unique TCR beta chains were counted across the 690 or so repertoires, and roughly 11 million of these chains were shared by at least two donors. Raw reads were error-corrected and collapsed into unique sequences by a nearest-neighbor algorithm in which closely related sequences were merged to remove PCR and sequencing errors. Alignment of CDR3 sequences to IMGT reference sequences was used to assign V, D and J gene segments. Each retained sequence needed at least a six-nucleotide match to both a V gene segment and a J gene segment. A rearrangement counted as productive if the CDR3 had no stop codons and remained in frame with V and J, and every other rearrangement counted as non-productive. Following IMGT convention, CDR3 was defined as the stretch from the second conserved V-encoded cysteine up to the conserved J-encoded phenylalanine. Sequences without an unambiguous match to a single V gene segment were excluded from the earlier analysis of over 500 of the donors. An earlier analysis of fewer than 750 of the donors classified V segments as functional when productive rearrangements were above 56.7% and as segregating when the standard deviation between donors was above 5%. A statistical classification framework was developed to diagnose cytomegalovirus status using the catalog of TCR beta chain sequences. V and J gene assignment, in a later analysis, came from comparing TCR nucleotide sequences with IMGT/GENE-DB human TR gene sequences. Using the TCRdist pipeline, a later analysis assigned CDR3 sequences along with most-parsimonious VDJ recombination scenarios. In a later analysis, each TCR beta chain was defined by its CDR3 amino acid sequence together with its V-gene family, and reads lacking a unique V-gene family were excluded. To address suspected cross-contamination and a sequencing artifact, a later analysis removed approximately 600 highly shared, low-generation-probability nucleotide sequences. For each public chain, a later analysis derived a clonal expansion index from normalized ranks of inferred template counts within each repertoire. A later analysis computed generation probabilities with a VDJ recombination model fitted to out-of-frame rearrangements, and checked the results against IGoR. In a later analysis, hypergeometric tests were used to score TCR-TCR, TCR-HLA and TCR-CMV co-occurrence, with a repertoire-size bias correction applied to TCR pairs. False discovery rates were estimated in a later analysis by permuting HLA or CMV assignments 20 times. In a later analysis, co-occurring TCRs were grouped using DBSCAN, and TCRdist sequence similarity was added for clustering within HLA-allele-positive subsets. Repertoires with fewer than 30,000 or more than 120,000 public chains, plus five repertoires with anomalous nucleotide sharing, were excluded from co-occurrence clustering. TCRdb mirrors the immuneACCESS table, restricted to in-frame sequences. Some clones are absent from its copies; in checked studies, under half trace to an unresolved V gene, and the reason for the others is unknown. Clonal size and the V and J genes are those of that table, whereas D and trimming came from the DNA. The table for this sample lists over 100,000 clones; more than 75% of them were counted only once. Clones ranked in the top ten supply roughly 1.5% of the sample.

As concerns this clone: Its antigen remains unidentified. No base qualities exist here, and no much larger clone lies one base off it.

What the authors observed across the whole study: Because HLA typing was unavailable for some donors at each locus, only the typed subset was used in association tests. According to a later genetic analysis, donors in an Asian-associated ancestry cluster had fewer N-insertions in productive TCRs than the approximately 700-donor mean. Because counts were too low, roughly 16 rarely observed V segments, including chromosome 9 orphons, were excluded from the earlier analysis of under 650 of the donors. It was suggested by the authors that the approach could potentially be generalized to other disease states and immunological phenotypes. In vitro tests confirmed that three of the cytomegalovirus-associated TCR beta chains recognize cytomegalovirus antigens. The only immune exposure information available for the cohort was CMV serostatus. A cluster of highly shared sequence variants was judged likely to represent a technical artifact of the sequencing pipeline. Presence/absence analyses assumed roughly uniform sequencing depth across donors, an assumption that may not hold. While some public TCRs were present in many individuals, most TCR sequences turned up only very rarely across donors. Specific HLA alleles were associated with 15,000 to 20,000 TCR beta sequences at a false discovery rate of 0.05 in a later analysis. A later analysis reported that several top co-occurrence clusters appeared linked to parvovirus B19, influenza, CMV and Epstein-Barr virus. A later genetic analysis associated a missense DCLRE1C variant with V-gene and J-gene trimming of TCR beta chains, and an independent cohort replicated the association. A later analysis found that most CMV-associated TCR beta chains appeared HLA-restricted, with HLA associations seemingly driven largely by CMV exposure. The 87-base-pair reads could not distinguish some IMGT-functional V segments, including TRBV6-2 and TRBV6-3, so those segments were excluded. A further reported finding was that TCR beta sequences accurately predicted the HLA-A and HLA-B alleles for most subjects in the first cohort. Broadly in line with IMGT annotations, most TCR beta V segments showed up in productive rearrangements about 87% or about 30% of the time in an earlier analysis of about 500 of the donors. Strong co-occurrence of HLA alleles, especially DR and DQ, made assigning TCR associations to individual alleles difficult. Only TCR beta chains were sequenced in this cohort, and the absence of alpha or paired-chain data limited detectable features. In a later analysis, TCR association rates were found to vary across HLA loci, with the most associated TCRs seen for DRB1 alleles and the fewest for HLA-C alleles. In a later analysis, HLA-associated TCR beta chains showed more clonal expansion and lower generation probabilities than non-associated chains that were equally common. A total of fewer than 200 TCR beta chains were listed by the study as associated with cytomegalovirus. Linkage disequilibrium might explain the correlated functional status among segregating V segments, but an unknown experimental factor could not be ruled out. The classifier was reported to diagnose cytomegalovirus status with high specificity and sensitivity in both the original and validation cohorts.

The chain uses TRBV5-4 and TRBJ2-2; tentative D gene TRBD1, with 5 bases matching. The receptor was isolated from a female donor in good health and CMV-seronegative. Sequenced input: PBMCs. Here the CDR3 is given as CASSHQTENTGELFF. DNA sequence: TGTGCCAGCAGCCACCAGACAGAGAACACCGGGGAGCTGTTTTTT.